A selection of T cell receptor beta chains follows, all from one sample in a study of blood T cell repertoires in COVID-19. Produced via immunoSEQ multiplex PCR; TCRdb's table is partial and in-frame only. Of a few hundred thousand clones in the sample, 80% to 90% were seen once. Sequencing was carried out using PBMCs or T cells enriched from blood (not recorded which). The receptors come from a young man who had recovered from COVID-19. CDR3s leave out the opening cysteine and the closing phenylalanine or tryptophan.

v_gene	j_gene	CDR3aa
TRBV9	TRBJ2-3	ASSARQGGPDTQY
TRBV29-1	TRBJ1-1	SGGTGEAF
TRBV28	TRBJ1-2	ASSPGDRAGGYT
TRBV10-3	TRBJ1-2	ATIPFRGGDQGYT
TRBV7-3	TRBJ2-4	ASNRGRNIQY
TRBV6-5	TRBJ1-6	ASRDTYPDSPLH
TRBV27	TRBJ2-7	ATAPLLKRGGQIYEQY
TRBV10-3	TRBJ2-7	AISGDTYEQY
TRBV5-1	TRBJ2-2	ASSQGTGSGELF
TRBV7-8	TRBJ1-2	ASRPGGVYGYT
TRBV6-5	TRBJ1-1	ASRGRGGTEAF
TRBV6-2/TRBV6-3	TRBJ2-7	ASSYSSGRYEQY
TRBV27	TRBJ1-2	ASSALHPAGGYT
TRBV29-1	TRBJ1-1	SVDPGTGNTEAF
TRBV4-3	TRBJ1-4	ASSQVYTGWDEKLF
TRBV19	TRBJ1-6	ASTFRDSSNSPLH
TRBV7-2	TRBJ1-3	ASSPRGGSHSGNTIY
TRBV18	TRBJ1-1	ASSQQAGGGTEAF
TRBV28	TRBJ1-5	ASRRSGGFPQLNNQPQH
TRBV19	TRBJ1-1	ASSPRDRGRGTEAF
TRBV5-1	TRBJ1-2	ASSLDPGQGARGYT
TRBV11-3	TRBJ2-5	ASSSPWSGTQY
TRBV28	TRBJ2-7	ASSLGGAEQY
TRBV30	TRBJ2-3	AHEVGDTQY
TRBV4-3	TRBJ1-5	ASSQDSGNQPQH
TRBV9	TRBJ1-2	ASSVVSGNYGYT
TRBV6-5	TRBJ1-2	ASRLEGSNYGYT
TRBV7-9	TRBJ2-7	ASSPPGAGPPY
TRBV6-6	TRBJ1-6	ASRRPGGYNSPLH
TRBV9	TRBJ2-1	ASSTRQATIYNEQF